These 6 T cell receptor beta chains were sequenced from one sample in a study of quantifying T cell responses using KT2 cells. Across the study: Reverse transcription used primers in the TCR alpha and beta constant regions.

Each cDNA got a UMI-containing oligo ligated at its 3' end. First-round PCR used roughly 4 cycles and beta primers RC1.1 and RC1.2 covering TRBC1 and TRBC2. From the UMI-ligation and nested PCR reads, TCRdb called clonotypes with MiXCR, one entry per CDR3 protein. The data hold around 56,000 distinct CDR3 sequences, with 9% to 15% observed a single time. Sequenced sample: PBMCs spiked with cells of the T cell clone KT2. The receptor set was obtained from a human donor.

Only a few counts were recorded for this clonotype. The CDR3 spells CASSPAASGSLETQYF. CDR3 DNA: TGTGCCAGCAGCCCAGCGGCTAGCGGGAGTTTGGAGACCCAGTACTTC. This sequence joins TRBV7-8 and TRBJ2-5; TRBD2 matches 10 bases. The V gene's germline CDR1 is SGHVS and CDR2 FQNEAQ. The CDR3 is 16 residues long. The V gene end was trimmed by 5 bases and the J gene end by 5 bases; junction bases not matched to a gene: 11.

Ten or more counts support this clonotype. The rearrangement joins TRBV3-1 to TRBJ1-5, with D uncertain. The CDR3 length is 16 residues. The germline V and J ends were trimmed by 0 bases and 2 bases, with 11 bases remaining between them. Germline lookup yields CDR1 LGHDT and CDR2 YNNKEL (reference sequence). DNA of the CDR3: TGTGCCAGCAGCCAAGATTTGGGGATGGGCAATCAGCCCCAGCATTTT. The encoded protein is CASSQDLGMGNQPQHF.

The genes are TRBV7-8 and TRBJ2-3; TRBD2 might be the D (6 bases). CDR1 is SGHVS and CDR2 is FQNEAQ in the germline V gene. This CDR3 spans 15 amino acids. Deletions cut 5 bases from V and 0 bases from J, with 12 bases between. CDR3 sequence (DNA): TGTGCCAGCAGCCCCCGACTAGTCAGCACAGATACGCAGTATTTT. Translated, it gives CASSPRLVSTDTQYF.

This clonotype has only a few counts. The chain employs TRBV7-8 and TRBJ2-7, with D possibly being TRBD1 (6 bases). Trimming shortened V by 4 bases and J by 6 bases, and 10 bases separated the two germline ends. There are 12 residues in the CDR3. Germline values: CDR1 SGHVS, CDR2 FQNEAQ. The CDR3 DNA is TGTGCCAGCAGCTCAGGGGTAGTCGAGCAGTACTTC. Its protein product is CASSSGVVEQYF.

Points on this clonotype: Germline is not matched at one junction end, which may reflect a read error. The J gene is TRBJ2-1, the V gene TRBV12-3 or TRBV12-4; tentative D call: TRBD1 (6 bases). The CDR3 length is 15 residues. The CDR3 nucleotides read TGTGCCAGCAGTTTAGCGGGACACGTCTACTATGAGCAGTTCTTC. This gives the protein CASSLAGHVYYEQFF.

This clonotype has a count of ten or more. The V and J genes are TRBV12-3 or TRBV12-4 and TRBJ1-1; D is possibly TRBD1 (6 bases). The CDR3 consists of 16 residues. V gave up 1 base and J gave up 8 bases, with 20 bases separating them. This CDR3 reads CASSLEIGGGKREAFF. The CDR3 DNA is TGTGCCAGCAGTTTAGAGATTGGAGGGGGGAAAAGGGAAGCTTTCTTT.